A single sample gave rise to the 5 T cell receptor beta chains below, sequenced in a study of T cell changes during pregnancy in multiple sclerosis. Assay: immunoSEQ multiplex PCR; the TCRdb copy retains only in-frame clones and omits some. This sample has more than 80,000 clones, with around 93% found just once. The sequences come from peripheral blood, collected after pregnancy. The receptor set was obtained from a female donor with multiple sclerosis, enrolled in a pregnancy study.

The V gene is TRBV6-7, the J gene TRBJ2-7, with 10 bases lining up with TRBD1. TRBV6-7 is known as an ORF, though its function is uncertain. The V and J ends lost 2 bases and 3 bases, in that order; junction bases with no gene match: 7. This CDR3 spans 16 amino acids. CDR3 sequence reads: CASSYPDRGRCYEQYF. The CDR3 coding sequence is TGTGCCAGCAGTTACCCCGACAGGGGGCGATGCTACGAGCAGTACTTC.

This chain connects TRBV6-1 to TRBJ2-5; D is perhaps TRBD1 (5 bases). CDR1 MNHNS and CDR2 SASEGT come from the germline V gene. The CDR3 has 15 amino acids. V shed 5 bases and J shed 4 bases, with 17 bases lying between them. This CDR3 reads CASSKYMQGVETQYF. CDR3 bases: TGTGCCAGCAGTAAATACATGCAAGGGGTAGAGACCCAGTACTTC.

The chain couples TRBV19 to TRBJ1-6; D possibly corresponds to TRBD1 (6 bases). CDR1 LNHDA and CDR2 SQIVND come from the germline V gene (reference sequence). Trimming pared 6 bases from V and 1 base from J, leaving 10 bases between. This CDR3 contains 15 residues. This CDR3 reads CASRSRGSYNSPLHF. CDR3 bases: TGTGCCAGTAGGTCCAGGGGTTCCTATAATTCACCCCTCCACTTT.

This chain uses TRBV10-2 with TRBJ1-6, with a weak D call TRBD1 (5 bases). CDR1 and CDR2 from the germline V gene are WSHSY and SAAADI. V was shortened by 6 bases and J by 5 bases, with 8 bases between the two germline ends. This CDR3 is built from 13 residues. The CDR3 loop reads CASRDIDNSPLHF. Here the CDR3 DNA reads TGCGCCAGCAGGGACATCGATAATTCACCCCTCCACTTT.

This clone was counted only a few times. The rearrangement uses TRBV5-6 and TRBJ1-5; the D is unclear. The CDR3 consists of 14 residues. The germline gives CDR1 SGHDT, CDR2 YYEEEE. The V and J ends lost 4 bases and 0 bases respectively, with 8 bases between them. The CDR3 DNA reads TGTGCCAGCAGCCCCGGGTATAGCAATCAGCCCCAGCATTTT. Amino acid sequence: CASSPGYSNQPQHF.